This T cell receptor (beta chain) was retrieved from a study of T cells in Graves' hyperthyroidism and ophthalmopathy. The V gene lost 2 bases and the J gene lost 7 bases, with 14 bases spanning the gap. The CDR3 is made up of 14 amino acids. The germline V gene has CDR1 MNHEY and CDR2 SVGAGI. Amplified TCR beta CDR3 regions came from RNA transcripts. The study used the HTBI primer set for a first-round RT-PCR of the TCR CDR3. From the multiplex PCR reads, TCRdb called clonotypes with MiXCR, one entry per CDR3 protein. The sample records a few hundred thousand distinct CDR3 sequences, around 13% being singletons. Subjects with ophthalmopathy showed a Clinical Activity Score no lower than 3, a NOSPECS grade no lower than 4, and a duration shorter than 3 months. Investigators excluded patients with uncontrolled infection, other autoimmune disease, pregnancy or lactation. Diagnoses used clinical symptoms, serum thyroxine and TRAb, thyroid ultrasound and orbital computed tomography. Each 10 ml fresh peripheral blood draw supplied the PBMCs.

The gene calls are TRBV6-5 and TRBJ1-2; D not resolved. The sample consisted of blood. This TCR was recovered from a woman aged 25 to 39 with Graves' ophthalmopathy. The CDR3 region is CASSYGVGNGGYTF. The CDR3 bases are TGTGCCAGCAGTTACGGGGTGGGAAATGGTGGCTACACCTTC.